The 24 T cell receptor beta chains reported below all come from one sample, sequenced in a study of PD-1 blockade in classical Hodgkin lymphoma. This sample's time point: cycle 4 day 1 (C4D1), after about 6 weeks of nivolumab. Each patient's relapse followed autologous stem cell transplantation, and brentuximab vedotin exposure varied. Repertoires were generated with immunoSEQ multiplex PCR, while TCRdb's copy carries only in-frame clones and drops some. The profile shows around 25,000 clones, approximately 70% of them singletons. Source: peripheral blood mononuclear cells (PBMCs), taken before the fourth cycle of nivolumab. These receptor sequences come from a human donor with classical Hodgkin lymphoma.

J is TRBJ2-7 and V is TRBV21-1; the table's D call, TRBD2, was not checked against the DNA. TRBV21-1 is given as a pseudogene. CDR3 length: 17 residues. The CDR3, as DNA: TGTGCCAGCAGCCCAGGCCCAGGACTAGCGGGGACCTACGAGCAGTACGTC. It yields the protein CASSPGPGLAGTYEQYV.

J is TRBJ1-3 and V is TRBV5-4; TRBD1 matches at 9 bases. The CDR3 length is 18 residues. Trimming at V came to 1 base and at J to 7 bases, leaving 15 bases not matched to a gene. Germline CDR1 SGHNT, CDR2 YYREEE (reference sequence). CDR3 in amino acids: CASSLTGTGNDRANTIYF. The DNA of the CDR3 is TGTGCCAGCAGCTTGACCGGGACAGGGAACGACCGTGCGAACACCATATATTTT.

This clone was seen a single time. In DNA form, the CDR3 reads TGTGCCAGCAGCTTATCCCCTACAGGATCCACAGATACGCAGTATTTT. This codes for CASSLSPTGSTDTQYF. The rearrangement links TRBV7-6 to TRBJ2-3, with D possibly matching TRBD1 (5 bases). Germline CDR1 SGHVS, CDR2 FNYEAQ. The CDR3 consists of 16 residues. Trimming left V 2 bases short and J 2 bases short, with 14 bases between.

The chain joins TRBV11-2 to TRBJ2-1; D is unresolved. Trimming left V 1 base short and J 3 bases short, with 10 bases between. Germline V gives CDR1 SGHAT, CDR2 FQNNGV. The CDR3 runs 15 residues. This CDR3 is CASSLGGSYYNEQFF. The CDR3 DNA follows: TGTGCCAGCAGCTTAGGTGGCAGCTACTACAATGAGCAGTTCTTC.

The rearrangement joins TRBV28 to TRBJ1-1; D gene uncertain. Germline CDR1 reads MDHEN; CDR2 reads SYDVKM. The CDR3 covers 15 residues. Between the trimmed V and J ends, which lost 4 bases and 8 bases, there was a span of 20 bases. The chain's CDR3 is CASSSVGRRGTEAFF. DNA of the CDR3: TGTGCCAGCAGTTCTGTCGGCAGGAGAGGCACGGAAGCTTTCTTT.

The chain combines TRBV19 with TRBJ1-2; 7 bases are shared with TRBD1. Germline V gene lookup returns CDR1 LNHDA and CDR2 SQIVND (reference sequence). V shed 6 bases and J 11 bases; nucleotides not matched to a gene: 27. The CDR3 is made up of 18 amino acids. The CDR3 nucleotides read TGTGCCAGTAGCCTTAAAACTCCGGCGGGGACAGTCGGGAGTGGTTACACCTTC. Translating gives CASSLKTPAGTVGSGYTF.

The chain combines TRBV6-1 with TRBJ2-5; D is undetermined. Germline CDR1 MNHNS, CDR2 SASEGT. The CDR3 sequence is 13 residues long. Trimming removed 6 bases from V and 3 bases from J, with 11 bases in between. CDR3 sequence reads: CASSPGPKETQYF. Written as DNA, the CDR3 is TGTGCCAGCAGCCCCGGACCGAAAGAGACCCAGTACTTC.

The V call is TRBV11-3, the J call TRBJ1-1; D ambiguous. CDR3 length: 15 amino acids. Germline V gene data show CDR1 as SGHNT and CDR2 as YENEEA. Trimming shortened V by 2 bases and J by 1 base, and 11 bases separated the two germline ends. The CDR3 region has the DNA TGTGCCAGCAGCTTACCCGCGTGGGGGAACACTGAAGCTTTCTTT. Its protein is CASSLPAWGNTEAFF.

The count of this clone is one. An end of the junction does not agree with germline; a read error may underlie this. The rearrangement links TRBV2 to TRBJ2-2; D not certain. The CDR3 is 13 amino acids. CDR1 and CDR2 (germline): SNHLY, FYNNEI. CDR3 amino acids: CASSAQSTRELFF. Here the CDR3 DNA reads TGTGCCAGCAGTGCCCAGAGCACCAGGGAGCTGTTTTTT.

The chain recombines TRBV9 with TRBJ2-3; D perhaps matches TRBD1 (6 bases). This CDR3 spans 16 amino acids. The germline V gene encodes CDR1 SGDLS and CDR2 YYNGEE. The germline V and J ends were trimmed by 0 bases and 4 bases, with 15 bases remaining between them. The CDR3 is CASSVAPGERADTQYF. The CDR3 nucleotides read TGTGCCAGCAGCGTAGCTCCAGGGGAAAGGGCAGATACGCAGTATTTT. The entire variable domain, with the rest obtained from reference TRBV9 and TRBJ2-3, is as follows: DSGVTQTPKHLITATGQRVTLRCSPRSGDLSVYWYQQSLDQGLQFLIQYYNGEERAKGNILERFSAQQFPDLHSELNLSSLELGDSALYFCASSVAPGERADTQYFGPGTRLTVL.

The V and J genes are TRBV7-2 and TRBJ1-2; D gene uncertain. In germline, CDR1 is SGHTA, CDR2 FQGNSA. The CDR3 totals 12 residues. V lost 10 bases to trimming and J lost 5 bases, with 14 bases between them. DNA of the CDR3: TGTGCCACTTCGTCTACCGGATATGGCTACACCTTC. Protein: CATSSTGYGYTF.

This clone was found many times. The genes are TRBV4-3 and TRBJ1-2; TRBD1 matches 7 bases. The J segment lost 4 bases and the V segment lost 3 bases, leaving 5 bases of the junction unmatched. Germline CDR1 reads LGHNA; CDR2 reads YSLEER. This CDR3 spans 14 amino acids. The CDR3 DNA is TGCGCCAGCAGCCACCACGGACAGGTCTATGGCTACACCTTC. It specifies CASSHHGQVYGYTF.

The J gene is TRBJ2-1, the V gene TRBV19; D uncertain. Trimming cost V 3 bases and J 3 bases, with 6 bases left between them. Germline assignment: CDR1 LNHDA and CDR2 SQIVND (reference sequence). This CDR3 has 13 amino acids. CDR3 amino acids: CASSILGYNEQFF. The CDR3 nucleotides read TGTGCCAGTAGTATTCTGGGCTACAATGAGCAGTTCTTC.

The chain combines TRBV28 with TRBJ2-7, with 7 nucleotides matching TRBD2. V shed 3 bases and J 2 bases; nucleotides not matched to a gene: 4. The germline gives CDR1 MDHEN, CDR2 SYDVKM. The CDR3 loop spans 14 amino acids. The CDR3 here is CASSLGGTAYEQYF. The CDR3 nucleotides are TGTGCCAGCAGTTTGGGGGGGACTGCCTACGAGCAGTACTTC.

This clone was observed a few times. The CDR3 DNA follows: TGTGCCAGCAGCGACAGGGCGTCTAATGAAAAACTGTTTTTT. Its protein is CASSDRASNEKLFF. The gene calls are TRBV7-8 and TRBJ1-4; 7 bases map to TRBD1. J lost 3 bases, V lost 5 bases, and 3 bases had no gene match. This CDR3 spans 14 amino acids. The germline CDR1 and CDR2 sequences are SGHVS and FQNEAQ.

The chain combines TRBV5-6 with TRBJ1-1; D uncertain. Per the germline V gene, CDR1 is SGHDT and CDR2 is YYEEEE. CDR3 length: 14 residues. V was clipped by 0 bases and J by 4 bases, with 10 bases between them. The CDR3 protein is CASSLVPTGTEAFF. In DNA form, the CDR3 reads TGTGCCAGCAGCTTGGTCCCTACGGGCACTGAAGCTTTCTTT.

About this clone itself: In the same sample, other DNA sequences code for this CDR3. The rearrangement uses TRBV29-1 and TRBJ2-5, with D uncertain. The CDR3 has 9 residues. V shed 4 bases and J shed 5 bases, with 2 bases lying between them. Germline V gene lookup returns CDR1 SQVTM and CDR2 ANQGSEA. CDR3 nucleotide sequence: TGCAGCGTTGGTGAGACCCAGTACTTC. Translated, it gives CSVGETQYF.

The V and J genes are TRBV5-4 and TRBJ2-7; TRBD1 is a possible D gene (6 bases). Germline V CDR1 and CDR2: SGHNT, YYREEE (reference sequence). The CDR3 has 12 amino acids. Deletions cut 5 bases from V and 4 bases from J, with 10 bases between. The CDR3 bases are TGTGCCAGCAGTTCCGACAGGTACGAGCAGTACTTC. Translating gives CASSSDRYEQYF. Full variable domain (remainder filled in from reference TRBV5-4 and TRBJ2-7): ETGVTQSPTHLIKTRGQQVTLRCSSQSGHNTVSWYQQALGQGPQFIFQYYREEENGRGNFPPRFSGLQFPNYSSELNVNALELDDSALYLCASSSDRYEQYFGPGTRLTVT.

The chain couples TRBV6-6 to TRBJ1-6; 7 nucleotides match TRBD1. The germline CDR1 and CDR2 sequences are MNHNY and SVGAGI (reference sequence). CDR3 size: 14 residues. V shed 2 bases, J shed 5 bases, and the junction held 0 bases outside the gene matches. In DNA form, the CDR3 reads TGTGCCAGCAGTTACGACAGGGATAATTCACCCCTCCACTTT. Residues: CASSYDRDNSPLHF.

The chain employs TRBV25-1 and TRBJ1-1; a possible D gene is TRBD1 (6 bases). The CDR3 is 14 residues long. Germline-derived CDR1 and CDR2 are MGHDK and SYGVNS. V shed 6 bases and J shed 2 bases, with 13 bases lying between them. The CDR3 bases are TGTGCCAGCAGACGCGGACAGCTTAACACTGAAGCTTTCTTT. Residues: CASRRGQLNTEAFF.

The CDR3 sequence is CASSLSGGTEAFF. The CDR3 region has the DNA TGTGCCAGCAGCTTATCTGGGGGGACTGAAGCTTTCTTT. The V call is TRBV7-6, the J call TRBJ1-1; D is possibly TRBD1 (5 bases). Germline CDR1 is SGHVS and CDR2 is FNYEAQ. The CDR3 consists of 13 residues. V shed 2 bases and J shed 5 bases, with 9 bases lying between them.

The V call is TRBV7-3, the J call TRBJ1-2; D may be TRBD1 (6 bases). The germline V gene encodes CDR1 SGHTA and CDR2 FQGTGA. There are 14 residues in the CDR3. V gave up 2 bases and J gave up 6 bases, with 13 bases separating them. Here the CDR3 DNA reads TGTGCCAGCAGCTTAGTCGACAGGACGGATGGCTACACCTTC. Residues: CASSLVDRTDGYTF. Together with reference TRBV7-3 and TRBJ1-2, the CDR3 gives the full variable domain: GAGVSQTPSNKVTEKGKYVELRCDPISGHTALYWYRQSLGQGPEFLIYFQGTGAADDSGLPNDRFFAVRPEGSVSTLKIQRTERGDSAVYLCASSLVDRTDGYTFGSGTRLTVV.

The J gene is TRBJ1-4, the V gene TRBV6-6; possible D gene TRBD1, 5 bases. The germline gives CDR1 MNHNY, CDR2 SVGAGI (reference sequence). Trimming removed 6 bases from V and 11 bases from J, with 13 bases in between. There are 12 residues in the CDR3. CDR3 sequence reads: CASSTGGWKLFF. In DNA, the CDR3 is TGTGCCAGCAGCACGGGGGGGTGGAAACTGTTTTTT.

This chain joins TRBV4-1 and TRBJ2-2, with D possibly TRBD2 on 5 matching bases. CDR1 and CDR2 from the germline V gene are MGHRA and YSYEKL. Trimming took 3 bases from V and 1 from J, leaving 6 bases between them. The CDR3 is 14 residues long. The CDR3, as DNA: TGCGCCAGCAGCCACGGAGGGAACACCGGGGAGCTGTTTTTT. Translating gives CASSHGGNTGELFF.